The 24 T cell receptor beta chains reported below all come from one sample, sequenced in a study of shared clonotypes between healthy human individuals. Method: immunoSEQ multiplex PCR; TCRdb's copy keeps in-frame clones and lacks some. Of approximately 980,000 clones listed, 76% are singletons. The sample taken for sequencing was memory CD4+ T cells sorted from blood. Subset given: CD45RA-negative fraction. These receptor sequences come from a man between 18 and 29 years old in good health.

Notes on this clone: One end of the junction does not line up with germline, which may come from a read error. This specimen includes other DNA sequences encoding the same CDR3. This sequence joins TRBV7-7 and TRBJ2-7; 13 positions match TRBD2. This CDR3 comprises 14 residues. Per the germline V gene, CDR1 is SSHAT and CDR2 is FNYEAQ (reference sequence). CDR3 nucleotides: TGTGCTAGCAGCCCTGGACTAGCGGGAGACGAGCAGTACTTC. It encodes CASSPGLAGDEQYF.

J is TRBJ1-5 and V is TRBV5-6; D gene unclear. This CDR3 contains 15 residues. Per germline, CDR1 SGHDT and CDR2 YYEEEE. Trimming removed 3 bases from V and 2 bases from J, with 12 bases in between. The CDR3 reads CASSWGPAGNQPQHF. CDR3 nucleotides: TGTGCCAGCAGCTGGGGTCCCGCGGGCAATCAGCCCCAGCATTTT.

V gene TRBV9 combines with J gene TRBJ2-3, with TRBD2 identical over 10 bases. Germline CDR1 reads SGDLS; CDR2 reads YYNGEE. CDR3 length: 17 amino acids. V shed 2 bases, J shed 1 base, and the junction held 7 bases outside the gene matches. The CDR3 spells CASSVSVAGGGTDTQYF. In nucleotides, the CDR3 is TGTGCCAGCAGCGTGAGTGTAGCGGGAGGCGGCACAGATACGCAGTATTTT.

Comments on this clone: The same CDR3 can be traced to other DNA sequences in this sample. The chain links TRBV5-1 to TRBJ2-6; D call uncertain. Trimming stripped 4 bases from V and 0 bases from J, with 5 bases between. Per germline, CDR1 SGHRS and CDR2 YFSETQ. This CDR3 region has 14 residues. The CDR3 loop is CASSPTSGANVLTF. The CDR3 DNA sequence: TGCGCCAGCAGCCCTACCTCTGGGGCCAACGTCCTGACTTTC.

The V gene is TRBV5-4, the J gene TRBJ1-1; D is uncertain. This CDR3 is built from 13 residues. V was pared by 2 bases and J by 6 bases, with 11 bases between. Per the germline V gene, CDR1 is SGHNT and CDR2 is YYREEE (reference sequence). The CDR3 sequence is CASSFNWGAEAFF. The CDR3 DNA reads TGTGCCAGCAGCTTTAATTGGGGAGCTGAAGCTTTCTTT.

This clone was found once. CDR3 DNA: TGTGCCAGCAGCCCAAATACGCAGTATTTT. As protein: CASSPNTQYF. The chain uses TRBV9 and TRBJ2-3, with D unresolved. Trimming removed 4 bases at V and 7 bases at J, with 4 bases between. The CDR3 runs 10 residues. Germline loops: CDR1 SGDLS, CDR2 YYNGEE.

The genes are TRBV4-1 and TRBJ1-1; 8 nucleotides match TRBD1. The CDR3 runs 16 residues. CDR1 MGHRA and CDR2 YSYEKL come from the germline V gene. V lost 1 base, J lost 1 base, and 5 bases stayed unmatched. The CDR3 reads CASSQGGQGWNTEAFF. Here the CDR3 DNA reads TGCGCCAGCAGCCAAGGAGGACAGGGTTGGAACACTGAAGCTTTCTTT.

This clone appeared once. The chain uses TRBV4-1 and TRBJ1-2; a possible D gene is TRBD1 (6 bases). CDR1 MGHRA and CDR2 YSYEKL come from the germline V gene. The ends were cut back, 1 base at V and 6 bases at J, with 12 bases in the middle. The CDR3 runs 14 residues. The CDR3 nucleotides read TGCGCCAGCAGCCAAGCCCAGGGGTGGGATGGCTACACCTTC. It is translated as CASSQAQGWDGYTF.

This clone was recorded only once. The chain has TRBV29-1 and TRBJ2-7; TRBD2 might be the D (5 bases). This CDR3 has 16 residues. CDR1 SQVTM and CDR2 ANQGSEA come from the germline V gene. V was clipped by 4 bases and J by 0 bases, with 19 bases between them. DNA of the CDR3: TGCAGCGTTGTAATCTTACTCGGGGTTAGCTCCTACGAGCAGTACTTC. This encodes CSVVILLGVSSYEQYF.

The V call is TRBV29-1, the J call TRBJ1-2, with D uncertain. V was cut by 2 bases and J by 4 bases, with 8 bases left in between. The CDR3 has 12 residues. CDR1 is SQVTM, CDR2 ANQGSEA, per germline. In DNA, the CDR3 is TGCAGCGTTGAAATGGGTCGCTATGGCTACACCTTC. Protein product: CSVEMGRYGYTF.

CDR3 nucleotides: TGTGCCAGCAGCTTGCGTACAGGGCGCTCTGGGGCCAACGTCCTGACTTTC. Its protein product is CASSLRTGRSGANVLTF. This chain connects TRBV5-6 to TRBJ2-6; maybe TRBD1 (6 bases). Germline V gives CDR1 SGHDT, CDR2 YYEEEE. This CDR3 is 17 amino acids long. Trimming pared 1 base from V and 0 bases from J, leaving 11 bases between. The full variable domain, with the rest looked up from reference TRBV5-6 and TRBJ2-6, is DAGVTQSPTHLIKTRGQQVTLRCSPKSGHDTVSWYQQALGQGPQFIFQYYEEEERQRGNFPDRFSGHQFPNYSSELNVNALLLGDSALYLCASSLRTGRSGANVLTFGAGSRLTVL.

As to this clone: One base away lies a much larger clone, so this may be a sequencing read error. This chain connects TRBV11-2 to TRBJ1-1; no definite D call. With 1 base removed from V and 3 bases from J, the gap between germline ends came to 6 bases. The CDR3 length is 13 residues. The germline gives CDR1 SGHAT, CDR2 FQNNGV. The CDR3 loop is CASSLAGYTEAFF. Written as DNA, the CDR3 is TGTGCCAGCAGCTTAGCTGGGTACACTGAAGCTTTCTTT.

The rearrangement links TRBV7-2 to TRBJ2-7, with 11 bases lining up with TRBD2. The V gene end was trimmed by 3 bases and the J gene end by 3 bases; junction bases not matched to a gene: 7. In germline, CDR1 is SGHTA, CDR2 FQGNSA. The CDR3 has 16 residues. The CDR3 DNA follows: TGTGCCAGCAGCTTTGGTCTGGGGACTAGCGGCTACGAGCAGTACTTC. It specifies CASSFGLGTSGYEQYF.

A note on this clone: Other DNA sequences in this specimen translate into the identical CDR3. CDR3 loop: CASSLALNTGELFF. In DNA, the CDR3 is TGCGCCAGCAGCTTGGCACTTAACACCGGGGAGCTGTTTTTT. This sequence joins TRBV5-1 and TRBJ2-2; D call uncertain. V was cut by 0 bases and J by 2 bases, with 5 bases left in between. Per the germline V gene, CDR1 is SGHRS and CDR2 is YFSETQ. The CDR3 has 14 residues. The complete variable domain, with remaining parts taken from reference TRBV5-1 and TRBJ2-2, reads KAGVTQTPRYLIKTRGQQVTLSCSPISGHRSVSWYQQTPGQGLQFLFEYFSETQRNKGNFPGRFSGRQFSNSRSEMNVSTLELGDSALYLCASSLALNTGELFFGEGSRLTVL.

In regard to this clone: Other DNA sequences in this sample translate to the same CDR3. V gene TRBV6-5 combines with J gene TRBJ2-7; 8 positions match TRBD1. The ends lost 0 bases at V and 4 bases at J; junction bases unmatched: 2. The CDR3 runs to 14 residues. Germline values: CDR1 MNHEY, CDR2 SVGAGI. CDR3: CASSYSRTGYEQYF. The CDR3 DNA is TGTGCCAGCAGTTACTCGAGGACAGGGTACGAGCAGTACTTC.

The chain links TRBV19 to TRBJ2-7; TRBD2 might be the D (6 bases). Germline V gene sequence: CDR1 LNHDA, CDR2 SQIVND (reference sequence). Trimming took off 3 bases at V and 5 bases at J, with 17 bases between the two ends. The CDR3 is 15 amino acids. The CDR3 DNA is TGTGCCAGTAGTATCAGGTTGGGGGACTGGCACGAGCAGTACTTC. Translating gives CASSIRLGDWHEQYF.

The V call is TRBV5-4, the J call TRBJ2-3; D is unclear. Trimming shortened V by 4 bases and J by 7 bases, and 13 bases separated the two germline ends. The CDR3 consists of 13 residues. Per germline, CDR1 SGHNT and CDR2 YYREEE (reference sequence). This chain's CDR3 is CASSAADTNTQYF. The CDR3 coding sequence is TGTGCCAGCAGCGCGGCTGACACGAATACGCAGTATTTT.

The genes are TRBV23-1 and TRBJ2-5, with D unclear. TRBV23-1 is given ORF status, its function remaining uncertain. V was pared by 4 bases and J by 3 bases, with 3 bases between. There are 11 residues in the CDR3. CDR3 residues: CASSLKETQYF. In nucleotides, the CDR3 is TGCGCCAGCAGTCTGAAAGAGACCCAGTACTTC.

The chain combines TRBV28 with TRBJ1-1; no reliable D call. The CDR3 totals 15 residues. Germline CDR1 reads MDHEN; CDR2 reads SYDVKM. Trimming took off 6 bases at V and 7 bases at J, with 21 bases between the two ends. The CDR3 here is CASSPPSSARGEAFF. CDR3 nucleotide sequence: TGTGCCAGCAGCCCCCCTTCCTCAGCCCGGGGTGAAGCTTTCTTT. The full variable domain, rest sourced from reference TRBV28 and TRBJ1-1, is DVKVTQSSRYLVKRTGEKVFLECVQDMDHENMFWYRQDPGLGLRLIYFSYDVKMKEKGDIPEGYSVSREKKERFSLILESASTNQTSMYLCASSPPSSARGEAFFGQGTRLTVV.

This CDR3 reads CASSLSGGVNQPQHF. The CDR3, as DNA: TGCGCCAGCAGCTTGTCCGGGGGCGTCAATCAGCCCCAGCATTTT. This chain uses TRBV5-1 with TRBJ1-5; TRBD1 might be the D (6 bases). From germline, CDR1 is SGHRS and CDR2 YFSETQ. V lost 1 base, J lost 3 bases, and 11 bases lay in between. The CDR3 covers 15 residues.

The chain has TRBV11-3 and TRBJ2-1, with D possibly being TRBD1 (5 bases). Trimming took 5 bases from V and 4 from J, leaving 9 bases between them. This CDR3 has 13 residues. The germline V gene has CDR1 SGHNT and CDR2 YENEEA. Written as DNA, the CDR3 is TGTGCCAGCAGCCCCGACAGTTACAATGAGCAGTTCTTC. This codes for CASSPDSYNEQFF. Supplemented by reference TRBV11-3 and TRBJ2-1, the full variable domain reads EAGVVQSPRYKIIEKKQPVAFWCNPISGHNTLYWYLQNLGQGPELLIRYENEEAVDDSQLPKDRFSAERLKGVDSTLKIQPAELGDSAVYLCASSPDSYNEQFFGPGTRLTVL.

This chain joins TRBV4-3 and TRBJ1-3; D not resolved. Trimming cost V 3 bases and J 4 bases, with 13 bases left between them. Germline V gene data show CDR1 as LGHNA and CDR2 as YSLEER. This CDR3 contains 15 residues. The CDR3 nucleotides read TGCGCCAGCAGCCAGGATTTCACAGTCGGAAACACCATATATTTT. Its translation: CASSQDFTVGNTIYF.

The DNA of the CDR3 is TGTGCCAGCAATGGCGGGAACACCGGGGAGCTGTTTTTT. As protein: CASNGGNTGELFF. The chain is built from TRBV5-4 and TRBJ2-2; D unclear. V lost 6 bases and J 1 base, leaving 7 bases between the germline ends. Germline CDR1 reads SGHNT; CDR2 reads YYREEE (reference sequence). This CDR3 is built from 13 residues. Full variable domain (remainder filled in from reference TRBV5-4 and TRBJ2-2): ETGVTQSPTHLIKTRGQQVTLRCSSQSGHNTVSWYQQALGQGPQFIFQYYREEENGRGNFPPRFSGLQFPNYSSELNVNALELDDSALYLCASNGGNTGELFFGEGSRLTVL.

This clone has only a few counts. As DNA, the CDR3 is TGTGCCAGCAAAATGGGACAGGCCCAAGAGACCCAGTACTTC. Translating it yields CASKMGQAQETQYF. V usage is TRBV7-2 and J usage is TRBJ2-5, with 8 bases that match TRBD1. Germline V CDR1 and CDR2: SGHTA, FQGNSA. The CDR3 is 14 residues long. V lost 7 bases, J lost 1 base, and 5 bases stayed unmatched.